This T cell receptor (beta chain) originates from a study of lymphopenia after photon versus proton radiotherapy. Study observations and caveats: Survival link was tested only in deceased patients; proton benefit remains a possibility.

Produced via immunoSEQ multiplex PCR; TCRdb's table is partial and in-frame only. This table holds 150,000 to 200,000 clones, approximately 91% found once. To note about this clone: Its matching antigen is unknown.

The specimen comprised peripheral blood, sampled from a patient treated with photon-based radiotherapy. This receptor was identified in a middle-aged man with gastric cancer.

CDR3 region: CASSLRQGQRAYEQYF. CDR3 nucleotides: TGTGCCAGTAGCCTTCGACAGGGCCAGAGGGCGTACGAGCAGTACTTC. The chain carries TRBV19 and TRBJ2-7; 7 positions match TRBD1. Germline CDR1 and CDR2: LNHDA and SQIVND (reference sequence). The CDR3 loop spans 16 amino acids. V was clipped by 6 bases and J by 4 bases; unmatched bases: 15.